The sequence of this T cell receptor (beta chain) was determined in a study of metastatic and nonmetastatic thyroid tumors. In the study overall: Patients with malignant and benign thyroid disease provided blood and tumor or nodule tissue, whose repertoires were compared.

This clone is categorized as medium-sized. The V segment lost 3 bases and the J segment 7 bases; nucleotides outside the gene matches: 7. CDR1 and CDR2 (germline): SNHLY, FYNNEI. The CDR3 loop spans 14 amino acids. Until they underwent thyroid surgery, no patient had received any treatment. Using MiXCR, TCRdb re-called clones from the PCR reads. Found here are about 9,900 clones, 9.5% to 12% of them singletons; the top ten hold approximately 7.6%. Sequenced input: tumor tissue. The V call is TRBV2, the J call TRBJ2-3; 7 bases match TRBD2. The sequence was collected from a female donor with papillary thyroid cancer or a benign thyroid nodule (not recorded which). Some clones in this sample may be carry-over from other donors' samples. DNA of the CDR3: TGTGCCAGCAGTGAGGGGGGGTTGATGAATACGCAGTATTTT. It specifies CASSEGGLMNTQYF. Complete variable domain (other parts from reference TRBV2 and TRBJ2-3): EPEVTQTPSHQVTQMGQEVILRCVPISNHLYFYWYRQILGQKVEFLVSFYNNEISEKSEIFDDQFSVERPDGSNFTLKIRSTKLEDSAMYFCASSEGGLMNTQYFGPGTRLTVL.